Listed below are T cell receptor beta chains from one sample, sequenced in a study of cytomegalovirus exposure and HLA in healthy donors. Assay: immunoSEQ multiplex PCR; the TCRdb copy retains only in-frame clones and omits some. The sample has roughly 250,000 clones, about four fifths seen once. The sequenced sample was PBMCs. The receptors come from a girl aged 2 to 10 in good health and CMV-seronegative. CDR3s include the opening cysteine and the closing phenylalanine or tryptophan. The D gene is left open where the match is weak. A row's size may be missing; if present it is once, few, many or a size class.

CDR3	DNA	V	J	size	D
CASSLGSGAGATNEKLFF	TGCGCCAGCAGCTTGGGATCAGGGGCGGGGGCAACTAATGAAAAACTGTTTTTT	TRBV5-1	TRBJ1-4	NA	NA
CSVEDGMGGFEETQYF	TGCAGCGTTGAAGATGGGATGGGAGGGTTCGAAGAGACCCAGTACTTC	TRBV29-1	TRBJ2-5	once	TRBD2
CASSHAGQGRNTIYF	TGCGCCAGCAGCCATGCGGGACAGGGGAGAAACACCATATATTTT	TRBV4-1	TRBJ1-3	NA	TRBD1
CASGSATRSNEQFF	TGCGCCAGCGGTAGCGCAACCCGGTCCAATGAGCAGTTCTTC	TRBV5-1	TRBJ2-1	NA	NA
CASSLGGGPLNQPQHF	TGTGCCAGCAGCTTAGGGGGGGGGCCCCTGAATCAGCCCCAGCATTTT	TRBV7-2	TRBJ1-5	NA	NA
CASSPGQGNSPLHF	TGTGCCAGCAGCCCCGGACAGGGGAATTCACCCCTCCACTTT	TRBV11-2	TRBJ1-6	NA	TRBD1
CASSLGGGETQYF	TGTGCCAGCAGCTTGGGGGGAGGAGAGACCCAGTACTTC	TRBV7-8	TRBJ2-5	NA	NA
CASSLSPGKLFF	TGTGCCAGCAGTTTGTCCCCCGGAAAACTGTTTTTT	TRBV28	TRBJ1-4	NA	NA
CAISETGRGTGELFF	TGTGCCATCAGCGAGACAGGGAGAGGAACCGGGGAGCTGTTTTTT	TRBV10-3	TRBJ2-2	NA	TRBD1
CASSYSVTDSYEQYF	TGTGCCAGCAGTTACTCGGTCACAGACTCCTACGAGCAGTACTTC	TRBV6-5	TRBJ2-7	NA	NA
CASRGLAGGLYEQYF	TGTGCCAGCAGGGGACTAGCGGGGGGTCTGTACGAGCAGTACTTC	TRBV7-9	TRBJ2-7	NA	TRBD2
CASSAGPGDPRDTQYF	TGTGCCAGCAGCGCAGGCCCGGGGGACCCCAGGGATACGCAGTATTTT	TRBV9	TRBJ2-3	NA	NA
CASSLSRTGNTEAFF	TGTGCCAGCAGTTTATCCCGAACGGGGAACACTGAAGCTTTCTTT	TRBV27	TRBJ1-1	NA	NA
CASSVGGAQRQPQHF	TGTGCCAGCAGCGTAGGAGGAGCGCAGAGGCAGCCCCAGCATTTT	TRBV9	TRBJ1-5	few	NA
CASTGTGTYNEQFF	TGTGCCAGCACCGGGACAGGGACCTACAATGAGCAGTTCTTC	TRBV5-4	TRBJ2-1	NA	TRBD1
CASRPSGGSTDTQYF	TGTGCCAGCAGGCCCAGCGGGGGTAGCACAGATACGCAGTATTTT	TRBV7-9	TRBJ2-3	NA	TRBD2
CASSPPSNSPLHF	TGCGCCAGCAGCCCCCCCAGTAATTCACCCCTCCACTTT	TRBV4-1	TRBJ1-6	NA	NA
CASSPGLVSEQYF	TGTGCCAGCTCACCTGGACTAGTTAGCGAGCAGTACTTC	TRBV18	TRBJ2-7	NA	TRBD2
CASSLSPGHHSSYEQYF	TGTGCCAGCAGCTTAAGTCCTGGACACCATTCATCCTACGAGCAGTACTTC	TRBV7-8	TRBJ2-7	once	NA
CASSPGTQTYEQYF	TGTGCCAGCAGCCCCGGGACACAGACCTACGAGCAGTACTTC	TRBV27	TRBJ2-7	NA	NA
CASSAGDRGRFYEQYF	TGTGCCAGCAGTGCTGGGGACAGGGGACGCTTTTACGAGCAGTACTTC	TRBV7-9	TRBJ2-7	NA	TRBD1
CAWTPATNEKLFF	TGTGCCTGGACCCCTGCAACTAATGAAAAACTGTTTTTT	TRBV30	TRBJ1-4	NA	NA
CASSIYRGLGSPLHF	TGTGCCAGCAGCATTTACAGGGGGCTTGGATCACCCCTCCACTTT	TRBV7-2	TRBJ1-6	few	TRBD1
CSVVGRGSYEQYF	TGCAGCGTTGTGGGCAGGGGGTCCTACGAGCAGTACTTC	TRBV29-1	TRBJ2-7	NA	TRBD1
CASSIAGGYTYTQYF	TGTGCCAGCAGTATAGCGGGGGGTTACACTTATACGCAGTATTTT	TRBV27	TRBJ2-3	NA	TRBD2
CAWSGGDNQPQHF	TGTGCCTGGAGTGGCGGGGACAATCAGCCCCAGCATTTT	TRBV30	TRBJ1-5	NA	NA
CAISPTGTYSGANVLTF	TGTGCCATCAGTCCGACAGGGACCTACTCTGGGGCCAACGTCCTGACTTTC	TRBV10-3	TRBJ2-6	NA	TRBD1
CASSVAGDHNEQFF	TGTGCCAGCAGCGTGGCGGGAGACCACAATGAGCAGTTCTTC	TRBV9	TRBJ2-1	NA	TRBD2
CASSYGQGAYEAFF	TGTGCCAGCAGTTACGGGCAGGGGGCTTATGAAGCTTTCTTT	TRBV6-5	TRBJ1-1	NA	TRBD1
CASIDRLNEKLFF	TGTGCCAGTATAGACAGGCTAAATGAAAAACTGTTTTTT	TRBV19	TRBJ1-4	NA	NA
CASSDQWQGAFGTNTEAFF	TGTGCCAGCAGTGACCAGTGGCAGGGGGCATTTGGTACGAACACTGAAGCTTTCTTT	TRBV2	TRBJ1-1	NA	TRBD1
CATDWRVYPDQPQHF	TGTGCCACCGATTGGAGGGTATATCCGGATCAGCCTCAGCATTTT	TRBV10-3	TRBJ1-5	NA	NA
CASSPSGAPTYF	TGTGCCAGCAGCCCAAGCGGTGCCCCGACGTACTTC	TRBV7-6	TRBJ2-7	NA	NA
CASSPGTGGDQPQHF	TGTGCCAGCAGTCCCGGGACAGGGGGCGATCAGCCCCAGCATTTT	TRBV28	TRBJ1-5	NA	TRBD1
CAWSVAGTHNQPQHF	TGTGCCTGGAGTGTAGCAGGGACACACAATCAGCCCCAGCATTTT	TRBV30	TRBJ1-5	NA	NA
CASSPAMGSSPLHF	TGTGCCAGCAGTCCGGCCATGGGCTCATCACCCCTCCACTTT	TRBV28	TRBJ1-6	NA	NA
CASRLASSRDRSYEQYF	TGTGCAAGTCGCTTAGCCTCTAGCCGAGACCGATCCTACGAGCAGTACTTC	TRBV12-2	TRBJ2-7	NA	NA
CASSGQGRGEQYF	TGTGCCAGCAGTGGGCAGGGCCGCGGCGAGCAGTACTTC	TRBV2	TRBJ2-7	NA	NA
CASSALTGQGEKLFF	TGTGCCAGCAGTGCCTTGACAGGGCAGGGTGAAAAACTGTTTTTT	TRBV27	TRBJ1-4	NA	TRBD1
CASSPPGQGNTEAFF	TGTGCCAGCTCACCACCTGGACAGGGTAACACTGAAGCTTTCTTT	TRBV18	TRBJ1-1	NA	TRBD1